Given below is one TCR beta chain in context. Antigen specificity is unknown. The data belong to a study of cytomegalovirus exposure and HLA in healthy donors. Findings and caveats of the study: Donors were assumed by presence/absence analyses to have roughly uniform sequencing depth.

The primer mix had 60 Vbeta and 13 Jbeta primers. Per the original data handling: A later analysis tallied some 84 million unique TCR beta chains, approximately 10 million of them shared. The method was immunoSEQ multiplex PCR; TCRdb's version includes in-frame clones alone and lacks a portion of them. V and J calls and clone size are as listed in that table; D and trimming were resolved from the DNA. The table shows over 90,000 clones, with under 85% occurring only once. This TCR was recovered from a female donor in good health and CMV-seropositive. Sequencing was carried out using PBMCs.

CDR3 sequence (DNA): TGTGCCAGCAGCCCGGGTCTCCAAGCGGAAAAACTGTTTTTT. Its translation is CASSPGLQAEKLFF. V gene TRBV7-9 combines with J gene TRBJ1-4; the D is unclear. The ends were cut back, 5 bases at V and 8 bases at J, with 15 bases in the middle. Germline V lookup: CDR1 SEHNR, CDR2 FQNEAQ (reference sequence). There are 14 residues in the CDR3. Full variable domain (outside the CDR3, taken from reference TRBV7-9 and TRBJ1-4): DTGVSQNPRHKITKRGQNVTFRCDPISEHNRLYWYRQTLGQGPEFLTYFQNEAQLEKSRLLSDRFSAERPKGSFSTLEIQRTEQGDSAMYLCASSPGLQAEKLFFGSGTQLSVL.